The rows below give T cell receptor beta chains drawn from one sample of a study of T-cell reconstitution after alpha-beta-depleted transplantation in children. TCRdb ran MiXCR on the PCR reads and lists one entry per CDR3 protein. The sample holds 170,000 or so distinct CDR3 sequences, about 6.3% seen once. The material sequenced was PBMCs from the stem cell graft donor, taken from the stem cell graft. The receptors come from a human donor who donated a stem cell graft to a child with Wiskott-Aldrich syndrome. The CDR3 runs from the conserved cysteine through the conserved F or W. Fields, in order: clone size, D gene, V gene, J gene, CDR3 DNA, CDR3 protein. D genes are given only for firm matches. Size is stated as once, few or many counts, or a class when the clone is expanded.

clone size: many; D gene: -; V gene: TRBV6-5; J gene: TRBJ1-3; CDR3 DNA: TGTGCCAGCACGGCGGCGGACTCTGGAAACACCATATATTTT; CDR3 protein: CASTAADSGNTIYF
clone size: many; D gene: -; V gene: TRBV11-2; J gene: TRBJ1-1; CDR3 DNA: TGTGCCAGCGGAGGCGCGAACACTGAAGCTTTCTTT; CDR3 protein: CASGGANTEAFF
clone size: many; D gene: -; V gene: TRBV5-6; J gene: TRBJ1-1; CDR3 DNA: TGTGCCAGCAGCCTGTTCGGGGGGACCACTGAAGCTTTCTTT; CDR3 protein: CASSLFGGTTEAFF
clone size: many; D gene: TRBD1; V gene: TRBV3-1; J gene: TRBJ2-3; CDR3 DNA: TGTGCCAGCAGCCCAAGGACAGGCACAGATGCGCAGTATTTT; CDR3 protein: CASSPRTGTDAQYF
clone size: many; D gene: TRBD2; V gene: TRBV6-5; J gene: TRBJ2-2; CDR3 DNA: TGTGCCAGCAGTCTGGGGACTAGCGGGGACCGCGACACCGGGGAGCTGTTTTTT; CDR3 protein: CASSLGTSGDRDTGELFF
clone size: many; D gene: -; V gene: TRBV20-1; J gene: TRBJ2-7; CDR3 DNA: TGCAGTGCCACCAGTCGGTCACCCTCCTACGAGCAGTACTTC; CDR3 protein: CSATSRSPSYEQYF
clone size: many; D gene: TRBD1; V gene: TRBV28; J gene: TRBJ1-6; CDR3 DNA: TGTGCCAGCAGTTTCCTGCGGACAGGTTATAATTCACCCCTCCACTTT; CDR3 protein: CASSFLRTGYNSPLHF
clone size: few; D gene: TRBD1; V gene: TRBV4-1; J gene: TRBJ1-4; CDR3 DNA: TGCGCCAGCAGCCAAGGACAGGGTGTCCCAACTAATGAAAAACTGTTTTTT; CDR3 protein: CASSQGQGVPTNEKLFF
clone size: many; D gene: TRBD2; V gene: TRBV20-1; J gene: TRBJ2-7; CDR3 DNA: TGCAGTTCGACTAGCGGGAGTACAGGGGAGCAGTACTTC; CDR3 protein: CSSTSGSTGEQYF
clone size: many; D gene: TRBD2; V gene: TRBV12-3/TRBV12-4; J gene: TRBJ2-4; CDR3 DNA: TGTGCCAGCAGCCGAGCGGGGTCAAACATTCAGTACTTC; CDR3 protein: CASSRAGSNIQYF